These 8 T cell receptor beta chains share one sample of origin, sequenced in a study of technical replicates of blood from a handful of donors. Repertoires were generated with immunoSEQ multiplex PCR, while TCRdb's copy carries only in-frame clones and drops some. The table includes roughly 70,000 clones, about 92% detected once. Sequencing was carried out using T cells isolated from PBMCs. The receptors here all came from a human donor in good health.

This clone was seen once. The chain joins TRBV7-8 to TRBJ1-1; weak D call: TRBD1 (6 bases). The V gene lost 1 base and the J gene lost 4 bases, with 16 bases spanning the gap. This CDR3 is built from 16 residues. The germline V gene has CDR1 SGHVS and CDR2 FQNEAQ. In DNA form, the CDR3 reads TGTGCCAGCAGCTTAGAGGACAGAGGGGTCGGCACTGAAGCTTTCTTT. Its translation is CASSLEDRGVGTEAFF.

This chain uses TRBV5-4 with TRBJ2-1; TRBD2 agrees at 10 bases. The V and J ends lost 4 bases and 3 bases, in that order; junction bases with no gene match: 7. This CDR3 is built from 16 residues. The V gene's germline CDR1 is SGHNT and CDR2 YYREEE (reference sequence). DNA for the CDR3: TGTGCCAGCAGCCCCGGGACTAGCGAGTACTACAATGAGCAGTTCTTC. It is translated as CASSPGTSEYYNEQFF.

The table lists this clone with a count of one. The chain combines TRBV5-6 with TRBJ2-3; 9 nucleotides match TRBD2. Trimming cost V 2 bases and J 4 bases; bases outside gene matches: 11. This CDR3 is 17 amino acids long. Germline V CDR1 and CDR2: SGHDT, YYEEEE. The CDR3 bases are TGTGCCAGCAGCTTCTTTATGACTAGCGGAGGGGCAGATACGCAGTATTTT. Its translation is CASSFFMTSGGADTQYF.

The chain employs TRBV19 and TRBJ1-1; 7 nucleotides align to TRBD1. The germline CDR1 and CDR2 sequences are LNHDA and SQIVND (reference sequence). The junction had 9 bases not matched to a gene; V was cut back by 7 bases and J by 1 base. The CDR3 contains 15 residues. CDR3 amino acids: CASTRGGQENTEAFF. CDR3 sequence (DNA): TGTGCCAGTACCAGAGGTGGACAGGAGAACACTGAAGCTTTCTTT.

The genes are TRBV7-8 and TRBJ2-2; D gene uncertain. Deletions cut 0 bases from V and 8 bases from J, with 4 bases between. The length of the CDR3 is 12 residues. The germline V gene has CDR1 SGHVS and CDR2 FQNEAQ. CDR3 in amino acids: CASSLATGELFF. The CDR3 DNA is TGTGCCAGCAGCTTAGCTACAGGGGAGCTGTTTTTT.

J is TRBJ1-2 and V is TRBV10-2; D may be TRBD1 (5 bases). Per the germline V gene, CDR1 is WSHSY and CDR2 is SAAADI. Trimming removed 4 bases from V and 6 bases from J, with 15 bases in between. The CDR3 has 14 amino acids. Here the CDR3 DNA reads TGCGCCAGCAGTGTCTTGTCGGGGGGGGATGGCTACACCTTC. This encodes CASSVLSGGDGYTF.

The chain links TRBV4-2 to TRBJ1-1, with D unclear. Trimming left V 0 bases short and J 1 base short, with 6 bases between. The CDR3 extends over 14 amino acids. Germline loops: CDR1 LGHNA, CDR2 YNFKEQ. The chain's CDR3 is CASSQDGSNTEAFF. In nucleotides, the CDR3 is TGTGCCAGCAGCCAAGATGGCTCGAACACTGAAGCTTTCTTT.

The chain recombines TRBV7-2 with TRBJ1-1; 7 bases line up with TRBD1. CDR1 is SGHTA, CDR2 FQGNSA, per germline. The V segment lost 2 bases and the J segment 4 bases; nucleotides outside the gene matches: 4. The CDR3 is 14 amino acids. The CDR3 DNA sequence: TGTGCCAGCAGCTTATTCCAGGGGGGCACTGAAGCTTTCTTT. Its translation: CASSLFQGGTEAFF.